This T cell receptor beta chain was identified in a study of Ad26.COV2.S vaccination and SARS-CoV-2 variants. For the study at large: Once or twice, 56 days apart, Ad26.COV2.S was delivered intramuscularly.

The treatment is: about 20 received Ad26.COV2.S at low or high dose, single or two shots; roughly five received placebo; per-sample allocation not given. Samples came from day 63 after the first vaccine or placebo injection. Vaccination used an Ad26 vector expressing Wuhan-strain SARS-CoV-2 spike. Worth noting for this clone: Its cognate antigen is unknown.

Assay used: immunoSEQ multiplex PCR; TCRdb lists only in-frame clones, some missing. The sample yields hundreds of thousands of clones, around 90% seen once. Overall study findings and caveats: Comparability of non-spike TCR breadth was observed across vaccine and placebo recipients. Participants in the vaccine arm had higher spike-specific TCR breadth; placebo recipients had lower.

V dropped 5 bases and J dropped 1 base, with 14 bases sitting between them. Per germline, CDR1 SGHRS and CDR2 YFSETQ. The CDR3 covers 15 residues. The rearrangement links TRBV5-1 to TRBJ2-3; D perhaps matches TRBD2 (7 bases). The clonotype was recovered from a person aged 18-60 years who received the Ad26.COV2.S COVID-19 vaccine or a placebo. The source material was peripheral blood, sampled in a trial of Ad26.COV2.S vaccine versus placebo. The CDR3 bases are TGCGCCAGCAGAGCGGCGGGGGCGGGCACAGATACGCAGTATTTT. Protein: CASRAAGAGTDTQYF.